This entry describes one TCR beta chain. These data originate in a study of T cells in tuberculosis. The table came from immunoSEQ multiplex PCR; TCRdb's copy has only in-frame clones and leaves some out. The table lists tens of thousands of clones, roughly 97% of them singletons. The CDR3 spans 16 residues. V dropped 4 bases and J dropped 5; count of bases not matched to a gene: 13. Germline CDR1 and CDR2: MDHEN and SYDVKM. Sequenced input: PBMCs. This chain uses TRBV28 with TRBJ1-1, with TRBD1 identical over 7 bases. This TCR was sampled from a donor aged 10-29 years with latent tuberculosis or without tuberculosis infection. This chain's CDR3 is CASSSNNGQVGTEAFF. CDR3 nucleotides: TGTGCCAGCAGTTCAAACAACGGACAGGTCGGGACTGAAGCTTTCTTT.